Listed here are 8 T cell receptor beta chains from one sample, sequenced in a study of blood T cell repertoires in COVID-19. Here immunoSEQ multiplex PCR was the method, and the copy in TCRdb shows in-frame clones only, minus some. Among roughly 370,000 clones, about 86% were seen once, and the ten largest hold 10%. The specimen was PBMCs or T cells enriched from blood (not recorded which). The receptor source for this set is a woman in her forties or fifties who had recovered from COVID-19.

The CDR3 coding sequence is TGTGCCAGCAGCTCCACCCAGGGATTCGGCAATCAGCCCCAGCATTTT. Its protein product is CASSSTQGFGNQPQHF. The chain employs TRBV5-6 and TRBJ1-5; tentative D call: TRBD1 (5 bases). The germline CDR1 and CDR2 sequences are SGHDT and YYEEEE. The CDR3 has 16 amino acids. V was trimmed by 3 bases and J by 2 bases, leaving 15 bases between them.

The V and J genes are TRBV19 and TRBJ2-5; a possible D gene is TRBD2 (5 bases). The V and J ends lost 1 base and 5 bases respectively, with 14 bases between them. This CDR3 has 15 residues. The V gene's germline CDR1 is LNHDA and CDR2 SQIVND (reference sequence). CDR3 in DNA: TGTGCCAGTAGTATAGCAGCCGGGGTCGTCGAGACCCAGTACTTC. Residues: CASSIAAGVVETQYF.

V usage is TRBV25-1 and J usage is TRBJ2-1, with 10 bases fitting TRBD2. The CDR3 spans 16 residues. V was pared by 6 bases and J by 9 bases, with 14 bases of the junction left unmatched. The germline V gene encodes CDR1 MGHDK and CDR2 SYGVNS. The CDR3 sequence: CASRDRAGGPISEQFF. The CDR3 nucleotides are TGTGCCAGCAGGGACAGAGCGGGGGGGCCTATCAGTGAGCAGTTCTTC.

CDR3 bases: TGTGCCAGTAGTACAGGGGTTAACGGTAATTCACCCCTCCACTTT. This encodes CASSTGVNGNSPLHF. The chain links TRBV19 to TRBJ1-6; D perhaps matches TRBD1 (6 bases). The germline V gene has CDR1 LNHDA and CDR2 SQIVND (reference sequence). Deletions cut 4 bases from V and 6 bases from J, with 13 bases between. This CDR3 region has 15 residues. The full variable domain, in which reference TRBV19 and TRBJ1-6 provide the parts outside the CDR3, is DGGITQSPKYLFRKEGQNVTLSCEQNLNHDAMYWYRQDPGQGLRLIYYSQIVNDFQKGDIAEGYSVSREKKESFPLTVTSAQKNPTAFYLCASSTGVNGNSPLHFGNGTRLTVT.

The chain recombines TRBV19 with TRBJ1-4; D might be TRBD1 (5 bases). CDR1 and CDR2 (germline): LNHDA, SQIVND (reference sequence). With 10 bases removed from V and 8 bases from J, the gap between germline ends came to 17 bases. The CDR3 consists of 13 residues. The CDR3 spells CAISPGGREKLFF. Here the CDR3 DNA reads TGTGCCATTTCGCCCGGGGGAAGAGAAAAACTGTTTTTT. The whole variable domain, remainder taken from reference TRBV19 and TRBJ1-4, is DGGITQSPKYLFRKEGQNVTLSCEQNLNHDAMYWYRQDPGQGLRLIYYSQIVNDFQKGDIAEGYSVSREKKESFPLTVTSAQKNPTAFYLCAISPGGREKLFFGSGTQLSVL.

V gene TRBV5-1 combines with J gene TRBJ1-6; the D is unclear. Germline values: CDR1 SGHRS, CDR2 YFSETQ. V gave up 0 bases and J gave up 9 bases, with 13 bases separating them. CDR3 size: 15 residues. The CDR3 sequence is CASSLAERSVSPLHF. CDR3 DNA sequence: TGCGCCAGCAGCTTGGCCGAGCGGTCGGTTTCACCCCTCCACTTT.

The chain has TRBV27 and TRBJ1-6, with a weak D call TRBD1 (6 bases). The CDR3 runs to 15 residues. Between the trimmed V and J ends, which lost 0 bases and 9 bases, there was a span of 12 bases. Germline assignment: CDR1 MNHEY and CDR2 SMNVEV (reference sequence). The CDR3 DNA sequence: TGTGCCAGCAGTTTATCGGCGACAGGATCTTCACCCCTCCACTTT. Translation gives CASSLSATGSSPLHF.

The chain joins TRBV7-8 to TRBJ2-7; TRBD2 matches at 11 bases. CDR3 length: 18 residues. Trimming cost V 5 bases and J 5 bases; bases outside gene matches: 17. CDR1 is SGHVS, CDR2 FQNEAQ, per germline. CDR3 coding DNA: TGTGCCAGCAGCGCCTACCCCACTAGCGGGGGCCTCCTGAACGAGCAGTACTTC. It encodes CASSAYPTSGGLLNEQYF.